A single sample is the source of the 27 T cell receptor beta chains below, sequenced in a study of patients and donors after allogeneic stem cell transplantation. TCRdb itself ran the RT-PCR reads through MiXCR, one entry per CDR3 protein. This table has 400,000 to 500,000 distinct CDR3 sequences, around 16% appearing once. Input material: blood, either unsorted or a sorted T cell fraction (not recorded which). The receptors originated from a human donor who was either an allogeneic HSCT recipient or a stem cell or donor lymphocyte infusion donor (not recorded which). It is not recorded whose cells these are; they may come from a transplant donor.

The rearrangement uses TRBV7-9 and TRBJ2-3, with a possible D match to TRBD1 (5 bases). CDR3 size: 15 residues. The germline V and J ends were trimmed by 5 bases and 2 bases, with 14 bases remaining between them. CDR1 is SEHNR and CDR2 is FQNEAQ in the germline V gene (reference sequence). Here the CDR3 reads CASSPRGGATDTQYF. CDR3 nucleotides: TGTGCCAGCAGCCCTAGGGGCGGCGCCACAGATACGCAGTATTTT.

The J gene is TRBJ1-2, the V gene TRBV5-5, with D possibly TRBD1 on 5 matching bases. The CDR3 sequence is 12 residues long. Looked up from germline, CDR1 is SGHKS and CDR2 is YYEKEE (reference sequence). Trimming took 3 bases from V and 6 from J, leaving 9 bases between them. The DNA for the CDR3 is TGTGCCAGCAGCTCCCCAGGGAATGGCTACACCTTC. It translates to CASSSPGNGYTF.

The chain carries TRBV2 and TRBJ2-6; D uncertain. Germline V lookup: CDR1 SNHLY, CDR2 FYNNEI. The CDR3 length is 15 residues. V dropped 7 bases and J dropped 0 bases, with 10 bases sitting between them. CDR3 nucleotides: TGTGCCAGCAAACAGAGAAGCTCTGGGGCCAACGTCCTGACTTTC. Its translation is CASKQRSSGANVLTF.

In nucleotides, the CDR3 is TGTGCCTGGAGTCGGGACAGGGGGTCTGAAGCTTTCTTT. Translating gives CAWSRDRGSEAFF. This chain connects TRBV30 to TRBJ1-1; 11 nucleotides match TRBD1. The length of the CDR3 is 13 residues. V lost 2 bases and J lost 6; bases outside the gene matches: 2. Germline lookup yields CDR1 GTSNPN and CDR2 SVGIG (reference sequence).

Here the CDR3 DNA reads TGTGCCAGCAGTTTCGGGGTCTCGGGGAGGACTGAAGCTTTCTTT. Its translation is CASSFGVSGRTEAFF. The rearrangement joins TRBV27 to TRBJ1-1; unclear D gene. Germline CDR1 MNHEY, CDR2 SMNVEV (reference sequence). The CDR3 length is 15 residues. The V end was cut by 3 bases, the J end by 5 bases, with 16 bases between.

This clonotype was seen only a few times. The J gene is TRBJ2-2, the V gene TRBV6-2 or TRBV6-3; no reliable D call. Between the trimmed V and J ends, which lost 9 bases and 0 bases, there was a span of 11 bases. Germline CDR1 and CDR2: MNHEY and SVGEGT. CDR3 length: 14 residues. The CDR3 sequence: CASLRETNTGELFF. In DNA, the CDR3 is TGTGCCAGTCTCAGAGAAACGAACACCGGGGAGCTGTTTTTT.

This clonotype came up a few times. The gene calls are TRBV12-3 or TRBV12-4 and TRBJ2-2; no reliable D call. The CDR3 length is 14 residues. Trimming removed 3 bases from V and 8 bases from J, with 13 bases in between. The CDR3, as DNA: TGTGCCAGCAGTTTCATGAGAGGCCGAGGGGAGCTGTTTTTT. Encoded protein: CASSFMRGRGELFF.

CDR3: CATSPPGTRGDSFF. CDR3 in DNA: TGTGCCACCAGCCCCCCCGGGACACGGGGCGATAGTTTCTTC. The chain carries TRBV15 and TRBJ2-1, with D perhaps TRBD1 (6 bases). Germline-derived CDR1 and CDR2 are LNHNV and YYDKDF (reference sequence). Trimming pared 5 bases from V and 16 bases from J, leaving 24 bases between. The CDR3 is 14 amino acids.

This clonotype was recorded at least ten times. The chain couples TRBV5-1 to TRBJ2-3; D gene unclear. The V gene's germline CDR1 is SGHRS and CDR2 YFSETQ. This CDR3 is 16 amino acids long. Trimming pared 0 bases from V and 0 bases from J, leaving 11 bases between. The CDR3 sequence: CASSLGQAKSTDTQYF. As DNA, the CDR3 is TGCGCCAGCAGCTTGGGGCAGGCCAAGAGCACAGATACGCAGTATTTT.

This chain uses TRBV5-1 with TRBJ2-1; 8 bases match TRBD2. Germline loops: CDR1 SGHRS, CDR2 YFSETQ. CDR3 length: 15 residues. J gave up 5 bases and V 2 bases, and 6 bases lay outside the gene matches. CDR3 sequence reads: CASSLKLAANNEQFF. CDR3 nucleotide sequence: TGCGCCAGCAGCTTAAAACTAGCGGCCAACAATGAGCAGTTCTTC.

This clonotype was detected many times. This chain joins TRBV29-1 and TRBJ2-7; weak D call: TRBD2 (7 bases). In germline, CDR1 is SQVTM, CDR2 ANQGSEA. The ends were cut back, 2 bases at V and 3 bases at J, with 17 bases in the middle. The CDR3 consists of 15 residues. The CDR3 loop is CSVELGASGYYEQYF. As DNA, the CDR3 is TGCAGCGTTGAATTGGGGGCTAGCGGATACTACGAGCAGTACTTC.

This clonotype was observed a few times. The chain uses TRBV7-9 and TRBJ2-7; the D gene is possibly TRBD2 (5 bases). Trimming shortened V by 5 bases and J by 0 bases, and 14 bases separated the two germline ends. CDR1 is SEHNR and CDR2 is FQNEAQ in the germline V gene (reference sequence). This CDR3 has 15 residues. The CDR3 DNA reads as TGTGCCAGCAGCCCCCCCTTGAGGGACTCCTACGAGCAGTACTTC. Protein: CASSPPLRDSYEQYF.

The rearrangement links TRBV2 to TRBJ2-1, with 8 bases that match TRBD2. Germline V CDR1 and CDR2: SNHLY, FYNNEI. V shed 4 bases and J 3 bases; nucleotides not matched to a gene: 5. The CDR3 has 15 residues. CDR3 coding DNA: TGTGCCAGCAGTGCTTTGCGGGAGGTCTACAATGAGCAGTTCTTC. Amino acid sequence: CASSALREVYNEQFF.

Many counts were recorded for this clonotype. The J gene is TRBJ2-2, the V gene TRBV12-3 or TRBV12-4, with D uncertain. The CDR3 totals 15 residues. V lost 5 bases, J lost 4 bases, and 14 bases lay in between. The CDR3 reads CASSRTEVLTGELFF. The CDR3 region has the DNA TGTGCCAGCAGTCGCACAGAGGTACTCACCGGGGAGCTGTTTTTT.

A remark on this clonotype: An end of the junction does not agree with germline; a read error may underlie this. The chain carries TRBV12-3 or TRBV12-4 and TRBJ2-1, with 7 bases identical to TRBD2. CDR3 length: 13 residues. In nucleotides, the CDR3 is TGTGTCAGCAGTTCCCGACTAGCTTCTGAGCAGTTCTTC. This sequence encodes CVSSSRLASEQFF.

Turning to this clonotype: This sequence may be a read error, since a much larger clone differs from it by one base. CDR3 region: CANSFRQGDSPLHF. The CDR3 bases are TGTGCCAACAGCTTTCGACAGGGTGATTCACCCCTCCACTTT. The chain is built from TRBV7-9 and TRBJ1-6, with TRBD1 matching 7 bases. Germline V gives CDR1 SEHNR, CDR2 FQNEAQ (reference sequence). This CDR3 region has 14 residues.

There are many counts of this clonotype. V and J are TRBV6-1 and TRBJ1-3; D is uncertain. The germline V and J ends were trimmed by 5 bases and 2 bases, with 7 bases remaining between them. This CDR3 comprises 13 residues. Looked up from germline, CDR1 is MNHNS and CDR2 is SASEGT. DNA of the CDR3: TGTGCCAGCAGTCCCGAGGCTGGAAACACCATATATTTT. It is translated as CASSPEAGNTIYF.

This clonotype was seen at least ten times. This rearrangement joins TRBV12-3 or TRBV12-4 to TRBJ1-3; unclear D gene. Deletions cut 3 bases from V and 0 bases from J, with 15 bases between. CDR3 size: 17 residues. Here the CDR3 DNA reads TGTGCCAGCAGTTTCCGACTGTTAAAGAGCTCTGGAAACACCATATATTTT. It codes for CASSFRLLKSSGNTIYF.

The J gene is TRBJ2-7, the V gene TRBV20-1; TRBD1 matches 9 bases. Germline CDR1 DFQATT, CDR2 SNEGSKA (reference sequence). V gave up 6 bases and J gave up 0 bases; unmatched junction bases: 6. The CDR3 runs 14 residues. CDR3 nucleotide sequence: TGCAGTGCAACTATGGACAGGGGCTCCTACGAGCAGTACTTC. This encodes CSATMDRGSYEQYF.

There are a few counts of this clonotype. In nucleotides, the CDR3 is TGCGCCAGCAGCCCCTTCGGATCTTCAAACTATGGCTACACCTTC. Protein: CASSPFGSSNYGYTF. The gene calls are TRBV5-1 and TRBJ1-2; D is uncertain. This CDR3 comprises 15 residues. Per germline, CDR1 SGHRS and CDR2 YFSETQ. Trimming took 4 bases from V and 2 from J, leaving 15 bases between them.

This clonotype was seen more than once but under ten times. J is TRBJ2-2 and V is TRBV15; tentatively, D is TRBD2 (6 bases). CDR1 is LNHNV, CDR2 YYDKDF, per germline (reference sequence). V was shortened by 0 bases and J by 6 bases, with 11 bases between the two germline ends. This CDR3 has 15 residues. The CDR3 reads CATSRDLSGAGELFF. For the CDR3, the DNA is TGTGCCACCAGCAGAGATCTCTCGGGGGCCGGGGAGCTGTTTTTT. Full variable domain (missing parts from reference TRBV15 and TRBJ2-2): DAMVIQNPRYQVTQFGKPVTLSCSQTLNHNVMYWYQQKSSQAPKLLFHYYDKDFNNEADTPDNFQSRRPNTSFCFLDIRSPGLGDTAMYLCATSRDLSGAGELFFGEGSRLTVL.

In its sample, this clonotype was seen a few times. J is TRBJ1-2 and V is TRBV5-6; D gene uncertain. The germline gives CDR1 SGHDT, CDR2 YYEEEE. The CDR3 contains 15 residues. The V end lost 0 bases, the J end lost 1 base, and 10 bases lay between the germline ends. The CDR3 DNA reads as TGTGCCAGCAGCTTGGAAGGAGCGTTTAACTATGGCTACACCTTC. Translation gives CASSLEGAFNYGYTF.

This clonotype was recorded a few times. CDR3 bases: TGTGCCAGCAGTGTGGCCGGGAACCCCCCGGAGACCCAGTACTTC. Its translation is CASSVAGNPPETQYF. The chain links TRBV2 to TRBJ2-5, with D tentatively TRBD2 (5 bases). CDR1 and CDR2 (germline): SNHLY, FYNNEI. Trimming removed 4 bases from V and 5 bases from J, with 17 bases in between. The CDR3 contains 15 residues.

This clonotype has more than one count but fewer than ten. J is TRBJ1-1 and V is TRBV11-3, with TRBD1 as a possible D gene (6 bases). Germline V gene lookup returns CDR1 SGHNT and CDR2 YENEEA. Trimming removed 4 bases from V and 6 bases from J, with 15 bases in between. This CDR3 is built from 14 residues. The CDR3: CASSSRGGRAEAFF. The CDR3 DNA is TGTGCCAGCAGCTCTCGAGGGGGTCGGGCTGAAGCTTTCTTT.

This clonotype was found a few times. The J gene is TRBJ1-3, the V gene TRBV10-3; D not certain. The V and J ends lost 10 bases and 3 bases respectively, with 13 bases between them. Germline CDR1 ENHRY, CDR2 SYGVKD. This CDR3 has 13 amino acids. CDR3 amino acids: CATYTRDGNTIYF. In nucleotides, the CDR3 is TGTGCCACGTACACTCGGGATGGAAACACCATATATTTT.

CDR3: CASTGATDEQYF. DNA for the CDR3: TGTGCTAGTACGGGGGCCACGGACGAGCAGTACTTC. This chain connects TRBV12-5 to TRBJ2-7; perhaps D is TRBD1 or TRBD2 (6 bases each). The CDR3 has 12 residues. Germline V gene lookup returns CDR1 LGHNT and CDR2 FRNRAP. V lost 8 bases and J 5 bases, leaving 13 bases between the germline ends.

This clonotype turned up a few times. The gene calls are TRBV5-1 and TRBJ2-6, with TRBD2 identical over 14 bases. Germline trimming cut 7 bases from V and 2 bases from J; bases unmatched to any gene: 2. The germline V gene encodes CDR1 SGHRS and CDR2 YFSETQ. The CDR3 runs to 16 residues. The CDR3 reads CASLGLAGAGANVLTF. The CDR3 DNA reads as TGCGCCAGCTTGGGACTAGCGGGGGCTGGGGCCAACGTCCTGACTTTC.